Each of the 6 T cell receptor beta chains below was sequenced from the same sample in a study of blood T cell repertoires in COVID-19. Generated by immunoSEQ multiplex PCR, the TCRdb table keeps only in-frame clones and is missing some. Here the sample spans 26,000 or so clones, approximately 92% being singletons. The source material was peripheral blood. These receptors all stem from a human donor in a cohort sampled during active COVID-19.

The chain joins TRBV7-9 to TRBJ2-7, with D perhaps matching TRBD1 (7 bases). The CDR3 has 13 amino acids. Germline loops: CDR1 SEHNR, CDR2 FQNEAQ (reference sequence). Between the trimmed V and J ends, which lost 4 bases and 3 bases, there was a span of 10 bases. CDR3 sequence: CASSSGDSYEQYF. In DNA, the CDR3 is TGTGCCAGCAGCTCGGGGGACAGCTACGAGCAGTACTTC.

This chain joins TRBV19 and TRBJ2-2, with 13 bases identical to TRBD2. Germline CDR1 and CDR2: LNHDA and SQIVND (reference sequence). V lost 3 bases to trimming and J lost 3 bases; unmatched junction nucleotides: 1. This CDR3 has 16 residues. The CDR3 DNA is TGTGCCAGTAGTATGACTAGCGGGGGGTACACCGGGGAGCTGTTTTTT. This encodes CASSMTSGGYTGELFF.

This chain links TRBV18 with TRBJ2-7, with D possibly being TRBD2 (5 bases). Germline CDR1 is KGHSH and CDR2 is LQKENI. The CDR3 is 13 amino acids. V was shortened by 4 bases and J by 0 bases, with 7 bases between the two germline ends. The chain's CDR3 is CASSRGLSYEQYF. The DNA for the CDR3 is TGTGCCAGCTCACGAGGGCTCTCCTACGAGCAGTACTTC.

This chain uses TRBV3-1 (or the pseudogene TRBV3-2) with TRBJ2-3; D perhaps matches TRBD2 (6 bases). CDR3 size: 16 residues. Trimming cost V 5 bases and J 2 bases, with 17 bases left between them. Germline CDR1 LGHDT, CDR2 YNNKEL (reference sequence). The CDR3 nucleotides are TGTGCCAGCAGCTTACGCAGGGCGGGGAACACAGATACGCAGTATTTT. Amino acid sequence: CASSLRRAGNTDTQYF.

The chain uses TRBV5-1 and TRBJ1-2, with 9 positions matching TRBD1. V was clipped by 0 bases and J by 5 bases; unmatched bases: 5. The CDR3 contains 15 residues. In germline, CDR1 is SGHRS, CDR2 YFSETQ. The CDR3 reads CASSLDGTGTYGYTF. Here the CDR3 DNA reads TGCGCCAGCAGCTTGGACGGGACAGGGACATATGGCTACACCTTC.

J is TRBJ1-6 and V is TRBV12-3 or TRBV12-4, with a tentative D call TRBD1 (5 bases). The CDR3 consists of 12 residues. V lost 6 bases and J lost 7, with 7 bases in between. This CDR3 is CASSPGNSPLHF. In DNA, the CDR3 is TGTGCCAGCAGCCCAGGGAATTCACCCCTCCACTTT.